The clone carrying this T cell receptor beta chain was counted at least ten times. Antigen unknown. Germline CDR1 is LGHNA and CDR2 is YNFKEQ. This CDR3 has 13 amino acids. Trimming took 1 base from V and 5 from J, leaving 6 bases between them. The sample belongs to a study of T cells in Graves' hyperthyroidism and ophthalmopathy. Study results and limitations: Before onset, by a median of approximately 6.8 months, the model predicted ophthalmopathy. Most thyroid clonotypes expanded above 0.001 were also detected in blood.

Authors of the study amplified TCR beta CDR3 regions from RNA transcripts. An initial round of RT-PCR targeting the TCR CDR3 relied on the HTBI primer set. TCRdb reanalysed the multiplex PCR reads using MiXCR and keeps one entry per CDR3 protein. Among 450,000 to 700,000 distinct CDR3 sequences, around 46% were seen once, and the ten largest hold 15% to 20%. Uncontrolled infection, other autoimmune disease, pregnancy and lactation each barred patients from inclusion. Thyroid ultrasound, orbital computed tomography, clinical symptoms, and serum thyroxine and TRAb underpinned diagnoses. The chain recombines TRBV4-2 with TRBJ1-3; D might be TRBD1 (5 bases). This sequence was found in an adult woman with Graves' disease, either hyperthyroidism or ophthalmopathy (not recorded which). Input material: peripheral blood or thyroid tissue (not recorded which). The CDR3 DNA sequence: TGTGCCAGCAGCCAAGCAGGGCGAAACACCATATATTTT. Its protein is CASSQAGRNTIYF.